Reported below is one TCR beta chain. The junction shows a germline mismatch at one end, possibly a read error. Clones were read by immunoSEQ multiplex PCR, and TCRdb kept only the in-frame ones, dropping some. The sample yields about 98,000 clones, about 90% seen once. The data belong to a study of T cell changes during pregnancy in multiple sclerosis. The germline V gene encodes CDR1 SSHAT and CDR2 FNYEAQ (reference sequence). The CDR3 covers 15 residues. The clonotype originates from a female donor in good health, enrolled as a control in a pregnancy study. This sequence joins TRBV7-7 and TRBJ2-7, with TRBD1 matching over 10 bases. The specimen comprised peripheral blood, sampled after pregnancy. CDR3 residues: CASSYGQGEGYEQYF. The DNA of the CDR3 is TGTGCTAGCAGCTATGGACAGGGGGAGGGCTACGAGCAGTACTTC.